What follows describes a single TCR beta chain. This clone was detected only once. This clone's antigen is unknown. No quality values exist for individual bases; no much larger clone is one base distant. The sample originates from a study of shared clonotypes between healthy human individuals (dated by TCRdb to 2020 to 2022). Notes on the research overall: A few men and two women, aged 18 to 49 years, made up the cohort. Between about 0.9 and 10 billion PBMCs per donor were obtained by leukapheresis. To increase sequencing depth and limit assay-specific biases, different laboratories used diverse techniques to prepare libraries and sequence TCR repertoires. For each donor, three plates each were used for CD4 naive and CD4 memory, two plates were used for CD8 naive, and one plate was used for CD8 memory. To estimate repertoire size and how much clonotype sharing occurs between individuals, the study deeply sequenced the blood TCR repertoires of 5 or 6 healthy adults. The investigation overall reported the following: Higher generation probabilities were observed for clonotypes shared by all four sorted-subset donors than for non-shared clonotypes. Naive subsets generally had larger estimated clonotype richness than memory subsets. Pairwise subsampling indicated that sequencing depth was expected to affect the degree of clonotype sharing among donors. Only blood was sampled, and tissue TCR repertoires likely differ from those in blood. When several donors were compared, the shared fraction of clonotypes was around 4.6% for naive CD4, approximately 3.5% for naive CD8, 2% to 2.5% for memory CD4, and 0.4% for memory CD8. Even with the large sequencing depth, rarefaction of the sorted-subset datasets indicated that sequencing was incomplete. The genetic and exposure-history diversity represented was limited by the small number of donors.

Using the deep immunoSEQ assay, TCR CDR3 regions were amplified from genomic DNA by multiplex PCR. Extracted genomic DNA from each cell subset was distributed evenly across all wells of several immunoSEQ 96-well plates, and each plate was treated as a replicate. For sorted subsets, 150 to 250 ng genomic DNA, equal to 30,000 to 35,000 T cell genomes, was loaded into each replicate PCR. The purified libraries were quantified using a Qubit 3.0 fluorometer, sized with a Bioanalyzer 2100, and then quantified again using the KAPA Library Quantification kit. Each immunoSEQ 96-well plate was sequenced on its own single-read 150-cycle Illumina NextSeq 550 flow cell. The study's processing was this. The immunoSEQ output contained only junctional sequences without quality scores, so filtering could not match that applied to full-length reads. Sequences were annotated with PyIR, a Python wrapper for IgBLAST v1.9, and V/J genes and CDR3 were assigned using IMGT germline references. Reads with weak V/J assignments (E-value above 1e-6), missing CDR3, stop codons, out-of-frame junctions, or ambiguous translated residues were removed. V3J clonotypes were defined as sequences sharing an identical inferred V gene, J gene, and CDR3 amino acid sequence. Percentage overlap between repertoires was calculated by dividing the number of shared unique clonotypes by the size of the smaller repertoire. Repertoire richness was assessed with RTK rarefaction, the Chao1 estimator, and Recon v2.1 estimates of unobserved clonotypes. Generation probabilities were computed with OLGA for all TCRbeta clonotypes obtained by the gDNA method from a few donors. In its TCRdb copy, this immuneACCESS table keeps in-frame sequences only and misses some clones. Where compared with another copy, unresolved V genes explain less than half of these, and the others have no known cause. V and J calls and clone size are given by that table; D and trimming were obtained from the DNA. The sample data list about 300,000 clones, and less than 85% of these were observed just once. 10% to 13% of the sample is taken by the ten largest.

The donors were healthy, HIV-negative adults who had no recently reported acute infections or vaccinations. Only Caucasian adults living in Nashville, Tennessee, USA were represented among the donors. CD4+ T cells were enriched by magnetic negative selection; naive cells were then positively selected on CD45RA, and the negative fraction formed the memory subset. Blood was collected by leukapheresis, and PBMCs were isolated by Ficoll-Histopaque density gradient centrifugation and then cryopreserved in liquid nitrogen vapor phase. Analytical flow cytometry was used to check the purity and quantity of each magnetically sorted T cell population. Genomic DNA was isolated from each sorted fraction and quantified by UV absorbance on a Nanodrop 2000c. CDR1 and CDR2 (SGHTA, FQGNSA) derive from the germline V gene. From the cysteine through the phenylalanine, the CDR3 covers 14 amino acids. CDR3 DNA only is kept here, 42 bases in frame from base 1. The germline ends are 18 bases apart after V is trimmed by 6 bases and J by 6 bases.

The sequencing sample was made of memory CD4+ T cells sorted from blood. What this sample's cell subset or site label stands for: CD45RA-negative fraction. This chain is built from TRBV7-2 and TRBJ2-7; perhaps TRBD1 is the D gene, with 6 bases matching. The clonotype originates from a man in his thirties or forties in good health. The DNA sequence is TGTGCCAGCAGGTCCCGGCCAGGGGTCTCCGAGCAGTACTTC. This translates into CASRSRPGVSEQYF.